This TCR beta chain originates from a study of CXCR3-negative and CXCR3-positive naive CD8 T cells. Naive CD8+ T cells showed CD45RO-CCR7+CD27+CD95-. CDR3 length: 14 residues. Germline V gives CDR1 SGHRS, CDR2 YFSETQ. Of note for this clonotype: Its cognate antigen is unknown.

All TRB cDNA libraries came from 5' RACE performed with UMI labels. TCRdb derives one entry per CDR3 protein from the 5' RACE reads, leaving out DNA. The sample table sets out about 89,000 distinct CDR3 sequences. General observations from the study: Hydrophobicity was higher for TRB CDR3s found in CXCR3-positive naive cells than in CXCR3-negative naive cells.

This clonotype was obtained from a human donor in good health. Some clones in this sample may be carry-over from other donors' samples. Sequenced material: naive CXCR3+ CD8+ T cells from blood. Subset reported: CD45RO-CCR7+CD27+CD95- naive CD8+ T cells expressing CXCR3 (TNR3+). J is TRBJ2-5 and V is TRBV5-1. The CDR3 spells CASSFGIGLETQYF.